Presented here are 2 T cell receptor beta chains from one specimen sequenced in a study of cytomegalovirus exposure and HLA in healthy donors. PCR was performed using 60 Vbeta and 13 Jbeta primers. Profiled with immunoSEQ multiplex PCR; TCRdb holds only in-frame clones, not every one. The sample consists of 100,000 to 150,000 clones, roughly 70% of them appearing once. Sequencing input: PBMCs. Receptor source: a woman between 35 and 50 years old in good health and CMV-seropositive.

The chain links TRBV9 to TRBJ1-6; 7 bases are shared with TRBD1. The germline V gene has CDR1 SGDLS and CDR2 YYNGEE. The CDR3 extends over 14 amino acids. J was trimmed by 10 bases and V by 3 bases; bases with no gene match: 7. Here the CDR3 DNA reads TGTGCCAGCAGCGGCCGACAGGGTGGCTCACCCCTCCACTTT. Translation gives CASSGRQGGSPLHF.

V gene TRBV6-5 combines with J gene TRBJ1-1; 7 bases align to TRBD1. CDR3 length equals 14 residues. From germline, CDR1 is MNHEY and CDR2 SVGAGI. V lost 10 bases to trimming and J lost 2 bases; unmatched junction nucleotides: 10. Here the CDR3 reads CATTPRQGNTEAFF. The CDR3, as DNA: TGTGCCACGACCCCGAGACAGGGTAACACTGAAGCTTTCTTT.